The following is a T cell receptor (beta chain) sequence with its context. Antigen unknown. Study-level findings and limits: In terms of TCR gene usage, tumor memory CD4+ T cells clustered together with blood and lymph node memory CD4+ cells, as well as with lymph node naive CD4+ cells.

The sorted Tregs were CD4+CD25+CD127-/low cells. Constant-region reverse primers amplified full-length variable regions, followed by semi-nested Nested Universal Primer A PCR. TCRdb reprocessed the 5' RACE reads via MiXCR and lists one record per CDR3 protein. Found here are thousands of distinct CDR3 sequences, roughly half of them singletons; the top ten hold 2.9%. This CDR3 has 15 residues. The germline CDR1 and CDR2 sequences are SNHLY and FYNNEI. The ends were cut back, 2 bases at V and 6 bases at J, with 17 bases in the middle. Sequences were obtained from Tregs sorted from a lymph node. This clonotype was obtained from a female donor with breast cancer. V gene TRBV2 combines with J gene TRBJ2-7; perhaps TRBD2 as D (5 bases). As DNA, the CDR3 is TGTGCCAGCAGTGAACCTGGACTGGACTCGTCCGAGCAGTACTTC. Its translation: CASSEPGLDSSEQYF.